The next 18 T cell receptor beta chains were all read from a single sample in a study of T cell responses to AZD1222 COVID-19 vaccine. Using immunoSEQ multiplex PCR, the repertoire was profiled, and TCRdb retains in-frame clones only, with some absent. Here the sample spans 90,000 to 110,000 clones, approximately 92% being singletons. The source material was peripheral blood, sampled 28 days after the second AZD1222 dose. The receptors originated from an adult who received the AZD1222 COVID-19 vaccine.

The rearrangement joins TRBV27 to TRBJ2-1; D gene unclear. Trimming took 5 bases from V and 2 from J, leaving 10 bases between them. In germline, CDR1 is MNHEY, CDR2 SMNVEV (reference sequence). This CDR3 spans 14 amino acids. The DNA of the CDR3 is TGTGCCAGCAGTGACGGACCCACCTACAATGAGCAGTTCTTC. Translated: CASSDGPTYNEQFF.

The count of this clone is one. CDR3 region: CSVEPATSYNEQFF. The CDR3 region has the DNA TGCAGCGTTGAACCAGCGACCTCCTACAATGAGCAGTTCTTC. J is TRBJ2-1 and V is TRBV29-1, with D unclear. Germline CDR1 is SQVTM and CDR2 is ANQGSEA. The CDR3 extends over 14 amino acids. Trimming took 2 bases from V and 0 from J, leaving 8 bases between them.

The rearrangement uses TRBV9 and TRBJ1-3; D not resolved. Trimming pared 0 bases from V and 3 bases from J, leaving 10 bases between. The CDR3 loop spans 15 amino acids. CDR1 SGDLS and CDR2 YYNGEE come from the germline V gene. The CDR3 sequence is CASSVGQVDGNTIYF. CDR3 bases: TGTGCCAGCAGCGTAGGGCAGGTCGATGGAAACACCATATATTTT.

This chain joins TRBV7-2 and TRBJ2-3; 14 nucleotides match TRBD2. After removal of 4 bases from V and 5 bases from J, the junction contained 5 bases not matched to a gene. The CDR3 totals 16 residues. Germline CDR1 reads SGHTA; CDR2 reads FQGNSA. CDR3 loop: CASSWGLAGAGDTQYF. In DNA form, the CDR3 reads TGTGCCAGCAGCTGGGGACTAGCGGGAGCTGGAGATACGCAGTATTTT.

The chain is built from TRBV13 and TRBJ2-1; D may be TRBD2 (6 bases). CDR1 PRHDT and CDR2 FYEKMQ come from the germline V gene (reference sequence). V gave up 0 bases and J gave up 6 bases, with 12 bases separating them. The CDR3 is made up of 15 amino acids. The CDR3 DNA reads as TGTGCCAGCAGCTTAGGGGAGGAGGGAGGCAATGAGCAGTTCTTC. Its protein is CASSLGEEGGNEQFF.

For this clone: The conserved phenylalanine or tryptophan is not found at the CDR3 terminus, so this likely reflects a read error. The CDR3 DNA reads as TGTGCCAGCAGTGACAGATATTCCTACACCCTC. Its protein is CASSDRYSYTL. This sequence joins TRBV6-1 and TRBJ1-2; D remains ambiguous. This CDR3 comprises 11 residues. Per germline, CDR1 MNHNS and CDR2 SASEGT. V gave up 3 bases and J gave up 10 bases, with 9 bases separating them.

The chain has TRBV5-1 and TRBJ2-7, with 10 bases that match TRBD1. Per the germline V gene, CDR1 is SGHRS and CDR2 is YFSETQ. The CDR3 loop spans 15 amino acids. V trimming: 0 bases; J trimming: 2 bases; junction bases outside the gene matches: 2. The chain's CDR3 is CASSLGDRGTYEQYF. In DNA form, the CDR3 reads TGCGCCAGCAGCTTGGGGGACAGGGGTACCTACGAGCAGTACTTC.

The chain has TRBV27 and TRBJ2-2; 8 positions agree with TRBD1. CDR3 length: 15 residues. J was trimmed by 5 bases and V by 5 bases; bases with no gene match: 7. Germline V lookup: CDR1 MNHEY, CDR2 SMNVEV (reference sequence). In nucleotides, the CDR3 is TGTGCCAGCAGTATCCGACAGGGGAGGACCGGGGAGCTGTTTTTT. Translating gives CASSIRQGRTGELFF.

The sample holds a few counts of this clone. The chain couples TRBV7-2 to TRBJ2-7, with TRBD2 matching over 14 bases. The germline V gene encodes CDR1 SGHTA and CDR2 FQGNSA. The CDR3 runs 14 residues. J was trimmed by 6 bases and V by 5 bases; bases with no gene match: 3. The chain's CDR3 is CASSPTSGRGEQYF. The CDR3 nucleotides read TGTGCCAGCAGCCCGACTAGCGGGAGGGGCGAGCAGTACTTC.

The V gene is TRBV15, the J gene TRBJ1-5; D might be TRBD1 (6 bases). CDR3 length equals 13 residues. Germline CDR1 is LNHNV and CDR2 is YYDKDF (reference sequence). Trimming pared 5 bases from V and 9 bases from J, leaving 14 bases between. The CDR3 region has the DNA TGTGCCACCAGCCCTGGGGGCCATCGGCCCCAGCATTTT. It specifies CATSPGGHRPQHF. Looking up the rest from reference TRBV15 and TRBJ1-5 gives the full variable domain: DAMVIQNPRYQVTQFGKPVTLSCSQTLNHNVMYWYQQKSSQAPKLLFHYYDKDFNNEADTPDNFQSRRPNTSFCFLDIRSPGLGDTAMYLCATSPGGHRPQHFGDGTRLSIL.

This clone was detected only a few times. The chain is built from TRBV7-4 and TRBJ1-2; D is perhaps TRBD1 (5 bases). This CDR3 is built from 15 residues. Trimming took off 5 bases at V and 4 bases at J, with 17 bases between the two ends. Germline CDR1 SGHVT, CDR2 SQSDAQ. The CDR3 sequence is CASSIGTVDFYGYTF. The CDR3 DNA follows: TGTGCCAGCAGCATAGGGACCGTAGATTTCTATGGCTACACCTTC.

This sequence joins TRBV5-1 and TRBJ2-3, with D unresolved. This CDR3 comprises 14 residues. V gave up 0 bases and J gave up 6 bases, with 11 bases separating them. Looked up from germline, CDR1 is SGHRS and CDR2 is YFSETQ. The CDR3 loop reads CASSLAPSPDTQYF. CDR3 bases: TGCGCCAGCAGCTTGGCCCCGTCGCCGGATACGCAGTATTTT.

The CDR3 spells CASSFGVGEQFF. DNA for the CDR3: TGTGCCAGCAGCTTCGGGGTCGGTGAGCAGTTCTTC. V and J are TRBV7-9 and TRBJ2-1, with D tentatively TRBD2 (5 bases). This CDR3 is 12 amino acids long. Germline V gene data show CDR1 as SEHNR and CDR2 as FQNEAQ (reference sequence). Trimming shortened V by 3 bases and J by 9 bases, and 9 bases separated the two germline ends.

Here the CDR3 reads CASSLQQLSYEQYF. Written as DNA, the CDR3 is TGTGCCAGCAGCTTGCAACAGCTCTCCTACGAGCAGTACTTC. The gene calls are TRBV11-2 and TRBJ2-7; D unclear. Germline V lookup: CDR1 SGHAT, CDR2 FQNNGV. This CDR3 is 14 amino acids long. Trimming stripped 3 bases from V and 0 bases from J, with 9 bases between.

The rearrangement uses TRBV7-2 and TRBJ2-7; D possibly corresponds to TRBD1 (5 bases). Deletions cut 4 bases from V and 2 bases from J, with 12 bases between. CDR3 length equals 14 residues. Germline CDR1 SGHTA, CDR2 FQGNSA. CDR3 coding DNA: TGTGCCAGCAGCTCGTACAGGATTACCTACGAGCAGTACTTC. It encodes CASSSYRITYEQYF.

Written as DNA, the CDR3 is TGTGCCAGCAGCTTAGTTAGGGAGCAGACCCAGTACTTC. Amino acids: CASSLVREQTQYF. The V gene is TRBV7-2, the J gene TRBJ2-5, with D maybe TRBD2 (5 bases). CDR3 length equals 13 residues. The V gene lost 1 base and the J gene lost 6 bases, with 9 bases spanning the gap. Per germline, CDR1 SGHTA and CDR2 FQGNSA.

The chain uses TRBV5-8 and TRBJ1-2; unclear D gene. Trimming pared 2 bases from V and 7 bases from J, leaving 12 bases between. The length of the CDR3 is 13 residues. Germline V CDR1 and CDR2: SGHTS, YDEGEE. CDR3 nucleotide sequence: TGTGCCAGCAGCTTTGGACCCACACCTGGCTACACCTTC. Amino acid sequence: CASSFGPTPGYTF.

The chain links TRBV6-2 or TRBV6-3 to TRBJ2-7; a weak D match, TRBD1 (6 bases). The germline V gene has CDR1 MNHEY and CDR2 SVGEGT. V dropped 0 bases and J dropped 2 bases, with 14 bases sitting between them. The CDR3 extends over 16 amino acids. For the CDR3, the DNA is TGTGCCAGCAGTTACTCTTTGACCGGGACAACCTACGAGCAGTACTTC. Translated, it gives CASSYSLTGTTYEQYF.